This T cell receptor beta chain was profiled in a study of T cell responses to AZD1222 COVID-19 vaccine. Study-wide context: Samples with a second dose at about 4 or about 12 weeks were pooled together. Study results and limitations: The donor cohort was predominantly white British with a female majority, and clonal diversity may have been underestimated. Across the whole spike, CD4 TCRs peaked at regions 160-218 and 743-854.

To note about this clone: Antigen specificity is unknown.

The protocol was immunoSEQ multiplex PCR, while the TCRdb copy is restricted to in-frame clones and leaves out a portion. This table holds roughly 170,000 clones, around nine tenths found once. This TCR was recovered from an adult in good health. The specimen was peripheral blood, collected on day 0 of AZD1222 vaccination.

The CDR3 spells CASSPTGRKGYTF. In DNA form, the CDR3 reads TGTGCCAGCAGCCCCACCGGCAGGAAGGGTTACACCTTC. The J gene is TRBJ1-2, the V gene TRBV6-5; no firm D call. Germline CDR1 is MNHEY and CDR2 is SVGAGI. The ends were cut back, 6 bases at V and 11 bases at J, with 19 bases in the middle. This CDR3 is built from 13 residues.